This T cell receptor beta chain was documented in a study of Graves' ophthalmopathy and Graves' hyperthyroidism. Trimming pared 3 bases from V and 5 bases from J, leaving 16 bases between. Germline CDR1 SGHAT, CDR2 FQDESV (reference sequence). This CDR3 has 15 residues. RNA transcripts were the source from which TCR beta CDR3 regions were amplified. RT-PCR in the first round used HTBI primers; a second-round multiplex PCR followed. TCRdb ran MiXCR on the multiplex PCR reads and lists one entry per CDR3 protein. Of approximately 160,000 distinct CDR3 sequences in the sample, roughly two fifths were seen once.

The V and J genes are TRBV11-1 and TRBJ1-1, with D hard to call. This TCR was sampled from a man in his thirties or forties with Graves' ophthalmopathy. The sample consisted of peripheral blood. The CDR3 region has the DNA TGTGCCAGCAGCTTGAGCTGGGCATACATAACTGAAGCTTTCTTT. Protein: CASSLSWAYITEAFF.